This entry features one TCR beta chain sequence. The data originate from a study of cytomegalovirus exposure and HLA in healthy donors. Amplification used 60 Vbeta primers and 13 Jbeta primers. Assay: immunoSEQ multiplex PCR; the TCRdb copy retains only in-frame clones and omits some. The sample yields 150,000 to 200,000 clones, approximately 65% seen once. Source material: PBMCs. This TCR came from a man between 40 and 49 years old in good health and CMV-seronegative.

The CDR3 bases are TGCAGCGTTGAAGATAGAGAGGGCACCAAGCAGTACTTC. Its translation is CSVEDREGTKQYF. V is TRBV29-1 and J is TRBJ2-7; D might be TRBD2 (5 bases). The length of the CDR3 is 13 residues. Germline CDR1 reads SQVTM; CDR2 reads ANQGSEA. Trimming shortened V by 0 bases and J by 8 bases, and 14 bases separated the two germline ends.